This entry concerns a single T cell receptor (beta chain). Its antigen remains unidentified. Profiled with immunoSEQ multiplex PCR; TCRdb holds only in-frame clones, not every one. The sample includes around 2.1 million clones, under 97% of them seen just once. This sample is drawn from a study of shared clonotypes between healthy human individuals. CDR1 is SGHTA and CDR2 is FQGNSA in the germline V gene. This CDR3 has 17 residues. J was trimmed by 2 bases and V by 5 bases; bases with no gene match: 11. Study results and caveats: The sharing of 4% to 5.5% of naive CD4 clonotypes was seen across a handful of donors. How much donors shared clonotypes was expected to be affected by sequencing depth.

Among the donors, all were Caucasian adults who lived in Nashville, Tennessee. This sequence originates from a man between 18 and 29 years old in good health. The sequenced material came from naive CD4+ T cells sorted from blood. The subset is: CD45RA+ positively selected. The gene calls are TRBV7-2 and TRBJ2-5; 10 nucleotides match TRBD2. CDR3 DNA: TGTGCCAGCAGCCCCAAGGGGCTAGCGGGAGTACAAGAGACCCAGTACTTC. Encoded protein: CASSPKGLAGVQETQYF. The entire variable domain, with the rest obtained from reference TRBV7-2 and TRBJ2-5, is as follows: GAGVSQSPSNKVTEKGKDVELRCDPISGHTALYWYRQSLGQGLEFLIYFQGNSAPDKSGLPSDRFSAERTGGSVSTLTIQRTQQEDSAVYLCASSPKGLAGVQETQYFGPGTRLLVL.